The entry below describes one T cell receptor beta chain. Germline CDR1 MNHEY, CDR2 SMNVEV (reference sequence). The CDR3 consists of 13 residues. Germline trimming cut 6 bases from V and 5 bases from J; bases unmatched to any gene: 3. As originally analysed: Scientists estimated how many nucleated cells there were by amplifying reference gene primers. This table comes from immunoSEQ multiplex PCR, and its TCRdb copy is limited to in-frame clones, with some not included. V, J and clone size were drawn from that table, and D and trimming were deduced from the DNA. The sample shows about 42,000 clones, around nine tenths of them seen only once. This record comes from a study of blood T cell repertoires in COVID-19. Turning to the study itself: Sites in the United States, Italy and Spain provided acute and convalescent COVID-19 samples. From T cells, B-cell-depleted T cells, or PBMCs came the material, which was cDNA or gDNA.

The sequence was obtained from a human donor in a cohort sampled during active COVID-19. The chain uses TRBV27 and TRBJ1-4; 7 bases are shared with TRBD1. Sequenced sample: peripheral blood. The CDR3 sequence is CASRTTGNEKLFF. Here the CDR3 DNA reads TGTGCCAGCAGGACGACAGGGAATGAAAAACTGTTTTTT.